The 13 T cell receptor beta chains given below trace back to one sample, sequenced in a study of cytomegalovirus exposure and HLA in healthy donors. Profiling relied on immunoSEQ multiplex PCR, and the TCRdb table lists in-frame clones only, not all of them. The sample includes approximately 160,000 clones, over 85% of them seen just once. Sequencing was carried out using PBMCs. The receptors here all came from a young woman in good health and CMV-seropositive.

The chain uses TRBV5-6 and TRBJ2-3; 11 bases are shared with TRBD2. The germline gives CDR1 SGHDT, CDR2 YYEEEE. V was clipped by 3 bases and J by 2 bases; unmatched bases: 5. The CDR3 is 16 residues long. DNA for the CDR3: TGTGCCAGCAGCTACCTACTAGCGGGGGTCACAGATACGCAGTATTTT. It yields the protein CASSYLLAGVTDTQYF.

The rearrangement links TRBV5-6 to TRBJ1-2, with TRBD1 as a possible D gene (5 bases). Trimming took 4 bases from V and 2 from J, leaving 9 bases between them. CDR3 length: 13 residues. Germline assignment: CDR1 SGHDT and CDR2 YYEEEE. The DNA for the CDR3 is TGTGCCAGCAGCCGGCAGGGAAACTATGGCTACACCTTC. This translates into CASSRQGNYGYTF.

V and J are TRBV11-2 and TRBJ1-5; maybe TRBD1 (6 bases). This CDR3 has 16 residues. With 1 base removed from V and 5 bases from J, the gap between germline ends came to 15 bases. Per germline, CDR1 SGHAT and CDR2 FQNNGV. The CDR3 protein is CASSLVARGWDQPQHF. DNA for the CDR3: TGTGCCAGCAGCTTAGTTGCGAGGGGGTGGGATCAGCCCCAGCATTTT.

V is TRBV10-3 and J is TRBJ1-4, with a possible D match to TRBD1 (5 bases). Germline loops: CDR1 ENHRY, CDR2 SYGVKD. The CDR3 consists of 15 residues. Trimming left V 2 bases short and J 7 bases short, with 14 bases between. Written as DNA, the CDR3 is TGTGCCATCAGTGAGCGGGGGGAAAGTCTTGAAAAACTGTTTTTT. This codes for CAISERGESLEKLFF.

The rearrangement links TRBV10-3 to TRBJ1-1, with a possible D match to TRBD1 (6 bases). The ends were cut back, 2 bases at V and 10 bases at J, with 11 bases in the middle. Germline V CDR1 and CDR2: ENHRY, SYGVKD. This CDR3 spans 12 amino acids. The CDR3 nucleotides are TGTGCCATCAGTGAGGAGATAGGGGGAGCTTTCTTT. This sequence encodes CAISEEIGGAFF.

CDR3 DNA sequence: TGTGCCAGCAGTTTCAAGGGGAGCGGGAGCTCTCACTACGAGCAGTACTTC. Translated: CASSFKGSGSSHYEQYF. The chain employs TRBV27 and TRBJ2-7; TRBD2 matches 8 bases. The CDR3 length is 17 residues. The V gene end was trimmed by 3 bases and the J gene end by 3 bases; junction bases not matched to a gene: 13. The V gene's germline CDR1 is MNHEY and CDR2 SMNVEV (reference sequence).

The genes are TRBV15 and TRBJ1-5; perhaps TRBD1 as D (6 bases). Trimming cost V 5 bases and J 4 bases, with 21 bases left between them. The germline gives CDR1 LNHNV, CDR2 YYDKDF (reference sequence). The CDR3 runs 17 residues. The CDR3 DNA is TGTGCCACCAGCTTCTCTCGAGGGGGTGATGGGAATCAGCCCCAGCATTTT. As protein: CATSFSRGGDGNQPQHF.

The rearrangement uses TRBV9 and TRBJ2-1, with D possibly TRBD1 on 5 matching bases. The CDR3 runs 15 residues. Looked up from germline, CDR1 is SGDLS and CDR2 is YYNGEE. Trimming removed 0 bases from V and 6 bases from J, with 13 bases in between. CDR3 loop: CASSVEVRVGNEQFF. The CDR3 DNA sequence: TGTGCCAGCAGCGTAGAGGTCAGGGTGGGCAATGAGCAGTTCTTC.

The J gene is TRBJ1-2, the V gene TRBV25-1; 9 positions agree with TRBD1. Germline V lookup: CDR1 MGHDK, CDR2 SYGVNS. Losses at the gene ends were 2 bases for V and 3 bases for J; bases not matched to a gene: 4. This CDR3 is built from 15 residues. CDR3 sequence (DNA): TGTGCCAGCAGTGAAGGGACAGGGACTGACTATGGCTACACCTTC. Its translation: CASSEGTGTDYGYTF.

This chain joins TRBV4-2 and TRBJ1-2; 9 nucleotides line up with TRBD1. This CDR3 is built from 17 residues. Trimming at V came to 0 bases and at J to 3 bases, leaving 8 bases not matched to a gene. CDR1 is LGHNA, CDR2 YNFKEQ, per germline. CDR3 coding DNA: TGTGCCAGCAGCCAAGATCTTTTGGGGACAGGGCACTATGGCTACACCTTC. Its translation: CASSQDLLGTGHYGYTF.

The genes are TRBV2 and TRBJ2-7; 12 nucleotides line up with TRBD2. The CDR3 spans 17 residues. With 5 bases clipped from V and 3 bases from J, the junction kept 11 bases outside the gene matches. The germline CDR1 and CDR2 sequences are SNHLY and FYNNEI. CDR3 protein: CASSRLAGAKNGYEQYF. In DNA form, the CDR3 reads TGTGCCAGCAGTAGACTAGCGGGAGCTAAAAACGGCTACGAGCAGTACTTC.

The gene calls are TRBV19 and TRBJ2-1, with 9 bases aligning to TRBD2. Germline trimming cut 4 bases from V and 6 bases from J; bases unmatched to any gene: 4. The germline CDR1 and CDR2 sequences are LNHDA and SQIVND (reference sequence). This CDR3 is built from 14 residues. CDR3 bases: TGTGCCAGTAGTAGGCTAGCGGGGATCAATGAGCAGTTCTTC. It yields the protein CASSRLAGINEQFF.

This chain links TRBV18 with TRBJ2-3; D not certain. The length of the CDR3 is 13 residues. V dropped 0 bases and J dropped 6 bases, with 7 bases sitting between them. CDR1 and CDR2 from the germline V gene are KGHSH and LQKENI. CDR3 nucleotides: TGTGCCAGCTCACCACCGAACGAGGATACGCAGTATTTT. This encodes CASSPPNEDTQYF. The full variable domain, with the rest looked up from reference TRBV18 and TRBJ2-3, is NAGVMQNPRHLVRRRGQEARLRCSPMKGHSHVYWYRQLPEEGLKFMVYLQKENIIDESGMPKERFSAEFPKEGPSILRIQQVVRGDSAAYFCASSPPNEDTQYFGPGTRLTVL.